The clone carrying this T cell receptor beta chain occurred a few times. Its antigen remains unknown. The entry originates in a study of beta chain features in type 1 diabetes. Whole-study findings and limits: The study found moderately but significantly shorter TCRB CDR3s in all four CD4+ subsets of Type 1 diabetes patients.

The isolated RNA, all of it, was reverse transcribed, so expressed TCRB transcripts were what got sequenced. Profiled with immunoSEQ multiplex PCR; TCRdb holds only in-frame clones, not every one. The table shows about 700,000 clones, with 13% occurring only once. The CDR3 contains 16 residues. The V end was cut by 6 bases, the J end by 4 bases, with 16 bases between. Germline CDR1 and CDR2: MNHEY and SMNVEV (reference sequence). The sample was naive CD4+ T cells from blood. The TCR comes from a man aged 18-30 years with type 1 diabetes. The chain combines TRBV27 with TRBJ2-6, with D possibly being TRBD1 (5 bases). The chain's CDR3 is CASRLGQGSGANVLTF. CDR3 DNA: TGTGCCAGCAGGCTCGGCCAGGGATCAGGGGCCAACGTCCTGACTTTC. Looking up the rest from reference TRBV27 and TRBJ2-6 gives the full variable domain: EAQVTQNPRYLITVTGKKLTVTCSQNMNHEYMSWYRQDPGLGLRQIYYSMNVEVTDKGDVPEGYKVSRKEKRNFPLILESPSPNQTSLYFCASRLGQGSGANVLTFGAGSRLTVL.